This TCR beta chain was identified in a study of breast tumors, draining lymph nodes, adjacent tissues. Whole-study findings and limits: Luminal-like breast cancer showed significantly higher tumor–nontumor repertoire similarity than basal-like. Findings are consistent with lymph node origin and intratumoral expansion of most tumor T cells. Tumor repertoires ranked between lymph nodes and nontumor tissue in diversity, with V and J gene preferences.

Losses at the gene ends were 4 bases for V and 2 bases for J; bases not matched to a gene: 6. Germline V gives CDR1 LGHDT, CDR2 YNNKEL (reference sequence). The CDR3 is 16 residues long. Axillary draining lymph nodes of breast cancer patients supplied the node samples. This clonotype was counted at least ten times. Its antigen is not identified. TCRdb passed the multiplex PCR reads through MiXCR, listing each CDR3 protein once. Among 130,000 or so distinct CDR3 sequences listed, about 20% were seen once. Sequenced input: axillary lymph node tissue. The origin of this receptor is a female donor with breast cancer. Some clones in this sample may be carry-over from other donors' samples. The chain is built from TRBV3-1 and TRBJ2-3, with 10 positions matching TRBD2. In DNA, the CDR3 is TGTGCCAGCAGCCCCCGGACTAGCGGAGCCACAGATACGCAGTATTTT. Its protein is CASSPRTSGATDTQYF.